This TCR beta chain was identified during a study of technical replicates of blood from a few donors. The table came from immunoSEQ multiplex PCR; TCRdb's copy has only in-frame clones and leaves some out. Among 65,000 to 95,000 clones listed, about 97% were seen once. Germline V gene sequence: CDR1 SEHNR, CDR2 FQNEAQ (reference sequence). There are 10 residues in the CDR3. Trimming cost V 11 bases and J 8 bases, with 12 bases left between them. The rearrangement links TRBV7-9 to TRBJ1-2, with D perhaps matching TRBD1 (6 bases). This clonotype originated in a human donor in good health. Sequencing was carried out using T cells isolated from PBMCs. The CDR3: CASRGRGYTF. As DNA, the CDR3 is TGTGCCTCCAGGGGAAGGGGCTACACCTTC. Full variable domain (outside the CDR3, taken from reference TRBV7-9 and TRBJ1-2): DTGVSQNPRHKITKRGQNVTFRCDPISEHNRLYWYRQTLGQGPEFLTYFQNEAQLEKSRLLSDRFSAERPKGSFSTLEIQRTEQGDSAMYLCASRGRGYTFGSGTRLTVV.